Listed below are T cell receptor beta chains from one sample, sequenced in a study of metastatic and nonmetastatic thyroid tumors. TCRdb re-called the PCR reads through MiXCR. The data contain 30,000 to 35,000 clones, over 14% of them singletons. The sequencing input was blood. These receptors all stem from a male donor with papillary thyroid cancer or a benign thyroid nodule (not recorded which). Some clones in this sample may be carry-over from other donors' samples. Both conserved end residues are part of each CDR3. A D gene is named only where the DNA matches it firmly. Where a row states a size, it is once, few, many or the class of an expanded clone; other rows omit it.

many	TRBV4-2	TRBJ1-5	.	TGTGCCAGCAGCCAAGAGTCACAGGGCAATCAGCCCCAGCATTTT	CASSQESQGNQPQHF
.	TRBV7-2	TRBJ2-2	.	TGTGCCAGCAGTTCGGGACCCGAGCTGTTTTTT	CASSSGPELFF
few	TRBV6-5	TRBJ2-7	TRBD1	TGTGCCAGCAGTTACTCGGGGACAGGGGGTTCCCACGAGCAGTACTTC	CASSYSGTGGSHEQYF
many	TRBV27	TRBJ1-2	TRBD1	TGTGCCAGCAGTTTGACTATCACAGGGGGCTATGGCTACACCTTC	CASSLTITGGYGYTF
many	TRBV27	TRBJ2-1	.	TGTGCCAGCAGTTTATTCGGTCCCCATAATGAGCAGTTCTTC	CASSLFGPHNEQFF
many	TRBV27	TRBJ2-7	TRBD1	TGTGCCAGCAGCCCTGACAGGGGGGGACCCTACGAGCAGTACTTC	CASSPDRGGPYEQYF
many	TRBV6-1	TRBJ2-1	TRBD1	TGTGCCAGCACCTCAGGACAGGGGGGCTCCTACAATGAGCAGTTCTTC	CASTSGQGGSYNEQFF
many	TRBV28	TRBJ1-2	TRBD1	TGTGCCAGCAGTTACGAGGGGGCCTATGGCTACACCTTC	CASSYEGAYGYTF
many	TRBV4-3	TRBJ2-1	TRBD1	TGCGCCAGCAGCCAAGTATTGACCGGGACAGGGAATTTAAATGAGCAGTTCTTC	CASSQVLTGTGNLNEQFF
few	TRBV7-3	TRBJ2-7	.	TGTGCCCGCAGCCCAACGGTCGAGGGCCCCTACGAGCAGTACTTC	CARSPTVEGPYEQYF
many	TRBV14	TRBJ2-1	.	TGTGCCAGCAGCCAGCGGGACCCCCCCAATGAGCAGTTCTTC	CASSQRDPPNEQFF
many	TRBV27	TRBJ2-2	.	TGTGCCAGCAAAAGGAAGCCCACAGGGCAGGGGAACACCGGGGAGCTGTTTTTT	CASKRKPTGQGNTGELFF
many	TRBV30	TRBJ1-2	.	TGTGCCTGGAGTGGCGATTCCGCCTATGGCTACACCTTC	CAWSGDSAYGYTF
many	TRBV12-3/TRBV12-4	TRBJ1-4	.	TGTGCCAGCAGTTTATCCAGTTTAAATGAAAAACTGTTTTTT	CASSLSSLNEKLFF
.	TRBV29-1	TRBJ2-5	.	TGCAGTCTTTTTGGAGGGGAGACCCAGTACTTC	CSLFGGETQYF
many	TRBV18	TRBJ1-3	.	TGTGCCAGCTCCCCCAAAACAGGGAACTCTGGAAACACCATATATTTT	CASSPKTGNSGNTIYF
many	TRBV24-1	TRBJ2-1	.	TGTGCCACCGCCACAGGGTGGGTAGGAGAGCAGTTCTTC	CATATGWVGEQFF
many	TRBV2	TRBJ1-2	.	TGTGCCAGCACTCCAGGAGTCAACTATGGCTACACCTTC	CASTPGVNYGYTF
many	TRBV2	TRBJ2-2	TRBD1	TGTGCCAGCAAAGAGGGACAGTCCGGAAGAACCGGGGAGCTGTTTTTT	CASKEGQSGRTGELFF
.	TRBV10-2	TRBJ1-2	.	TGCGGCAGCACTATGACAGGAGGACGCCTTGTGGGCTACACCTTC	CGSTMTGGRLVGYTF
many	TRBV20-1	TRBJ2-7	TRBD1	TGCAGTGCGGACAGGAGCTCCTACGAGCAGTACTTC	CSADRSSYEQYF
many	TRBV6-1	TRBJ2-1	.	TGTGCCAGCAGGGTAATACTGTACAATGAGCAGTTCTTC	CASRVILYNEQFF
many	TRBV27	TRBJ1-2	.	TGTGCCAGCAGTCCCCAAGGGGCAGGATCCGCATCGGAGGGCTACACCTTC	CASSPQGAGSASEGYTF
many	TRBV7-3	TRBJ2-1	.	TGTGCCAGCAGCCCCGGCCACCCTAACTACAATGAGCAGTTCTTC	CASSPGHPNYNEQFF
many	TRBV2	TRBJ2-1	TRBD1	TGTGCCAGCAGTCCCGGACAGGGGGCCTACAATGAGCAGTTCTTC	CASSPGQGAYNEQFF
many	TRBV5-1	TRBJ1-2	.	TGCGCCAGCAGCTTGATTTCGGGGGCTAATCCCTATGGCTACACCTTC	CASSLISGANPYGYTF
many	TRBV20-1	TRBJ1-3	.	TGCAGTGAACAGGTCACTGGAAACACCATATATTTT	CSEQVTGNTIYF
many	TRBV19	TRBJ2-7	TRBD1	TGTGCCAGTAGTATATCCGGACAGGTGACCTACGAGCAGTACTTC	CASSISGQVTYEQYF